This is a list of T cell receptor beta chains from one sample in a study of OX40 agonist ivuxolimab in advanced cancers. Assay used: immunoSEQ multiplex PCR; TCRdb lists only in-frame clones, some missing. The data show about 38,000 clones, roughly 90% seen once. The sample consisted of CD4+ or CD8+ T cells sorted from blood, taken in a trial of the OX40 agonist ivuxolimab. The source of these receptors is an adult with an advanced solid tumor such as melanoma, head and neck, liver or kidney cancer. Each CDR3 is given with its conserved first and last residue. The order of the fields is clone size, D gene, V gene, J gene, CDR3 DNA, CDR3 protein. A D gene is named only where the DNA matches it firmly. Clone size is stated in some rows and not others, as once, few, many or a class when expanded.

clone_size: .
d_call: .
v_call: TRBV13
j_call: TRBJ2-2
cdr3_nt: TGTGCCAGCAGCGATTCGGTAGGGAACACCGGGGAGCTGTTTTTT
cdr3_aa: CASSDSVGNTGELFF

clone_size: .
d_call: TRBD1
v_call: TRBV5-1
j_call: TRBJ2-2
cdr3_nt: TGCGCCAGCAGCTCCCGGACAGGGGGCTTAAACACCGGGGAGCTGTTTTTT
cdr3_aa: CASSSRTGGLNTGELFF

clone_size: once
d_call: .
v_call: TRBV11-1
j_call: TRBJ1-1
cdr3_nt: TGTGCCAGCAGGGAGACGGGCGACACTGAAGCTTTCTTT
cdr3_aa: CASRETGDTEAFF

clone_size: .
d_call: .
v_call: TRBV6-6
j_call: TRBJ1-1
cdr3_nt: TGTGCCAGCAGGGATGAAATCACTGAAGCTTTCTTT
cdr3_aa: CASRDEITEAFF

clone_size: .
d_call: .
v_call: TRBV19
j_call: TRBJ2-6
cdr3_nt: TGTGCCAGTAGTCAGGACTTCTCCTGGGCCAACGTCCTGACTTTC
cdr3_aa: CASSQDFSWANVLTF

clone_size: .
d_call: .
v_call: TRBV7-9
j_call: TRBJ2-3
cdr3_nt: TGTGCCGGGGGACGGGCTTTTACAGATACGCAGTATTTT
cdr3_aa: CAGGRAFTDTQYF

clone_size: .
d_call: .
v_call: TRBV14
j_call: TRBJ1-2
cdr3_nt: TGTGCCAGCAGCCAAAGGAGAGGGCCCTCTAGCAGCTACACCTTC
cdr3_aa: CASSQRRGPSSSYTF

clone_size: .
d_call: .
v_call: TRBV5-6
j_call: TRBJ2-1
cdr3_nt: TGTGCCAGCTCGGGGATAGACGGGGAGCAGTTCTTC
cdr3_aa: CASSGIDGEQFF

clone_size: .
d_call: .
v_call: TRBV19
j_call: TRBJ2-4
cdr3_nt: TGTGCCAGTAGTATTTACGCGACAGCCAAAAACATTCAGTACTTC
cdr3_aa: CASSIYATAKNIQYF

clone_size: .
d_call: TRBD2
v_call: TRBV9
j_call: TRBJ2-1
cdr3_nt: TGTGCCAGCAGCGCTGGCCCCGGGGGGGCTGTGGGGTACAATGAGCAGTTCTTC
cdr3_aa: CASSAGPGGAVGYNEQFF

clone_size: .
d_call: TRBD1
v_call: TRBV11-2
j_call: TRBJ2-1
cdr3_nt: TGTGCCAGCAGCTCGGGACAGCTTTACTATGAGCAGTTCTTC
cdr3_aa: CASSSGQLYYEQFF

clone_size: .
d_call: .
v_call: TRBV7-8
j_call: TRBJ1-2
cdr3_nt: TGTGCCAGCAGCTTAGGCGCCCCGGAAGGCTACACCTTC
cdr3_aa: CASSLGAPEGYTF

clone_size: .
d_call: TRBD1
v_call: TRBV5-4
j_call: TRBJ1-2
cdr3_nt: TGTGCCAGCAGCCTGGGACAGGGGGTAGCGGGCTACACCTTC
cdr3_aa: CASSLGQGVAGYTF

clone_size: once
d_call: TRBD2
v_call: TRBV7-2
j_call: TRBJ2-3
cdr3_nt: TGTGCCAGCAGAGGACTAGCGGGAGGGCCGAGCACAGATACGCAGTATTTT
cdr3_aa: CASRGLAGGPSTDTQYF

clone_size: .
d_call: .
v_call: TRBV7-8
j_call: TRBJ2-3
cdr3_nt: TGTGCCAGCAGCCCCCGACTCGGGAGGCAGTATTTT
cdr3_aa: CASSPRLGRQYF

clone_size: .
d_call: .
v_call: TRBV9
j_call: TRBJ1-2
cdr3_nt: TGTGCCAGCAGTCCCATCTTAGGGGGAAAAGGCTACACCTTC
cdr3_aa: CASSPILGGKGYTF

clone_size: few
d_call: TRBD1
v_call: TRBV19
j_call: TRBJ1-1
cdr3_nt: TGTGCCAGTAGTACGCCGGGACAGAGGAACACTGAAGCTTTCTTT
cdr3_aa: CASSTPGQRNTEAFF

clone_size: once
d_call: .
v_call: TRBV2
j_call: TRBJ2-1
cdr3_nt: TGTGCCACCATACCACCGGGGTACAATGAGCAGTTCTTC
cdr3_aa: CATIPPGYNEQFF

clone_size: .
d_call: .
v_call: TRBV7-8
j_call: TRBJ1-1
cdr3_nt: TGTGCCAGCAGCTTAGGATGGAACACTGAAGCTTTCTTT
cdr3_aa: CASSLGWNTEAFF

clone_size: .
d_call: .
v_call: TRBV5-5
j_call: TRBJ1-5
cdr3_nt: TGTGCCAGCAGCCGGGACGGATATCAGCCCCAGCATTTT
cdr3_aa: CASSRDGYQPQHF

clone_size: .
d_call: .
v_call: TRBV13
j_call: TRBJ2-2
cdr3_nt: TGTGCCAGCAGCCTGGGGACTTCCGGGGAGCTGTTTTTT
cdr3_aa: CASSLGTSGELFF

clone_size: .
d_call: .
v_call: TRBV5-8
j_call: TRBJ2-3
cdr3_nt: TGTGCCAGCCGTTGGGGGGGACACTCAGATACGCAGTATTTT
cdr3_aa: CASRWGGHSDTQYF

clone_size: once
d_call: .
v_call: TRBV7-9
j_call: TRBJ2-4
cdr3_nt: TGTGCCAGCAGCGCGCAAGTTACGGACATTCAGTACTTC
cdr3_aa: CASSAQVTDIQYF